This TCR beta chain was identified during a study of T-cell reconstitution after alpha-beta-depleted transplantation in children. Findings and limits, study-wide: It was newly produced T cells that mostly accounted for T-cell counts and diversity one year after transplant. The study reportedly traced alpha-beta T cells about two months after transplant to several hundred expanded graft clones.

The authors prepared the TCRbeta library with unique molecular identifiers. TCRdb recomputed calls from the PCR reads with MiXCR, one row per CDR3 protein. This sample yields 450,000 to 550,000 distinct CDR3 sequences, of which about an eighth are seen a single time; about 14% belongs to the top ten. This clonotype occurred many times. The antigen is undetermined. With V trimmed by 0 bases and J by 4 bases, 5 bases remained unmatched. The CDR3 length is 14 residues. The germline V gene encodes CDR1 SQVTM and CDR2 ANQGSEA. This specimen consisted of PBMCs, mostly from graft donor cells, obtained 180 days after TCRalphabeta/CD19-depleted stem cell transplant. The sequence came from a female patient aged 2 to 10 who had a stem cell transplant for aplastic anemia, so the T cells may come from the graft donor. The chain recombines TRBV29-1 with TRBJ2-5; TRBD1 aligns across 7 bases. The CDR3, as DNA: TGCAGCGTTGAAGATCCGGCAGGGGGAGAGACCCAGTACTTC. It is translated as CSVEDPAGGETQYF.